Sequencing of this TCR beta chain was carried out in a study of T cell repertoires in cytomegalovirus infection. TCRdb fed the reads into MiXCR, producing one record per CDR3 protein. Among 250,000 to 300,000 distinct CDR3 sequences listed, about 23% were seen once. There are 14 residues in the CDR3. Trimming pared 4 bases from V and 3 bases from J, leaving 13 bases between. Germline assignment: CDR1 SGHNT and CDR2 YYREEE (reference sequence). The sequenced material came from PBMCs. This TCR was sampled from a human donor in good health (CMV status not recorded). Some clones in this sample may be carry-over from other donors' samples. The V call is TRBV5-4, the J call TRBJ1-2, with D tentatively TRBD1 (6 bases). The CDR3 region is CASSGRDKDYGYTF. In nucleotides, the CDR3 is TGTGCCAGCAGCGGCCGGGACAAAGACTATGGCTACACCTTC.